This paragraph reports one T cell receptor beta chain. What it binds is unknown. The V gene end was trimmed by 0 bases and the J gene end by 2 bases; junction bases not matched to a gene: 9. Germline V gene sequence: CDR1 LNHDA, CDR2 SQIVND (reference sequence). The CDR3 is 18 amino acids. This record comes from a study of response to subunit inactivated influenza vaccine. General study points: Only a handful of new T cells, the authors suggested, are recruited with each seasonal influenza vaccination.

TCRdb used MiXCR to reprocess the RT-PCR reads, holding one entry per CDR3 protein. The repertoire holds around 200,000 distinct CDR3 sequences, with roughly an eighth as singletons. The sample in question was CD8+ T cells sorted from PBMCs, obtained approximately 5 days after vaccination. The TCR was taken from a man aged 50 to 59 who received an inactivated influenza vaccine. The chain combines TRBV19 with TRBJ2-3; 9 positions match TRBD2. CDR3 DNA: TGTGCCAGTAGTATAGATCATCAGCGGGGGGCCTCCACAGATACGCAGTATTTT. It codes for CASSIDHQRGASTDTQYF.